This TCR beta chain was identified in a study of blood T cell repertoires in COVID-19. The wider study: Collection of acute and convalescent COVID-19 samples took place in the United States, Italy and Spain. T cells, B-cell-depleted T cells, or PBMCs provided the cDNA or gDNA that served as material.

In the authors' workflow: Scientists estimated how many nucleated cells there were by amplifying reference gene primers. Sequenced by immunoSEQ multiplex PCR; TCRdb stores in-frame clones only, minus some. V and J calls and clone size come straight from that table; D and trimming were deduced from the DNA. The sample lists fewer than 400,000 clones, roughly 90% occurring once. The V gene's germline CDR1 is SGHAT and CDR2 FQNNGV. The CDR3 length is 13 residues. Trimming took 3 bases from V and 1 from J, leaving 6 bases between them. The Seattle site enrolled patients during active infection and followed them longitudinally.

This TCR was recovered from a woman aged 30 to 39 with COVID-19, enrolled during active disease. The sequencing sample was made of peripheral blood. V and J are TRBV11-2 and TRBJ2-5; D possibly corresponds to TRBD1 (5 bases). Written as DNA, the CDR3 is TGTGCCAGCAGCTTCAGGGTCCAAGAGACCCAGTACTTC. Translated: CASSFRVQETQYF.